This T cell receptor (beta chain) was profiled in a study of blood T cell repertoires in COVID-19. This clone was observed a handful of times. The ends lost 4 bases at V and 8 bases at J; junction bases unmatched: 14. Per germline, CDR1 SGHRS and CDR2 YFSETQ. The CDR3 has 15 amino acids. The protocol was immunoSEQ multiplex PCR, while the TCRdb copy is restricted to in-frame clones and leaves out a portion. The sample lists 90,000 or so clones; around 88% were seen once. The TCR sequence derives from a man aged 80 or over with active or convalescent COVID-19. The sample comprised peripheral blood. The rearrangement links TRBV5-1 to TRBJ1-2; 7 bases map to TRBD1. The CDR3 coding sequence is TGCGCCAGCAGCCAAGCCCCGGGACAGAAACGGGGCTACACCTTC. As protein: CASSQAPGQKRGYTF.